This TCR beta chain comes out of a study of cytomegalovirus exposure and HLA in healthy donors. V gave up 0 bases and J gave up 0 bases, with 13 bases separating them. Germline V gives CDR1 SGHRS, CDR2 YFSETQ. The CDR3 contains 17 residues. The donors gave bone marrow, and they were healthy. Though nominally healthy at sampling, donors likely had unrecorded immune exposures. PCR was performed using 60 Vbeta and 13 Jbeta primers. The repertoire was sequenced with immunoSEQ multiplex PCR; TCRdb's copy has only in-frame clones and lacks some. Of around 69,000 clones in the sample, 55% to 80% are singletons; the top ten hold 7.6%.

The chain employs TRBV5-1 and TRBJ2-1; D might be TRBD2 (5 bases). Sequencing was carried out using PBMCs. The sequence came from a middle-aged man in good health and CMV-seropositive. The CDR3 loop reads CASSLEVVGSSYNEQFF. As DNA, the CDR3 is TGCGCCAGCAGCTTGGAGGTAGTGGGGAGCTCCTACAATGAGCAGTTCTTC. The complete variable domain, with remaining parts taken from reference TRBV5-1 and TRBJ2-1, reads KAGVTQTPRYLIKTRGQQVTLSCSPISGHRSVSWYQQTPGQGLQFLFEYFSETQRNKGNFPGRFSGRQFSNSRSEMNVSTLELGDSALYLCASSLEVVGSSYNEQFFGPGTRLTVL.